This passage covers 8 T cell receptor beta chains from one sample sequenced in a study of T cell responses to AZD1222 COVID-19 vaccine. Using immunoSEQ multiplex PCR, the repertoire was profiled, and TCRdb retains in-frame clones only, with some absent. The sample yields 150,000 or so clones, under 90% seen once. The sample here was peripheral blood, taken on day 0 of AZD1222 vaccination. Receptor source: an adult in good health.

J is TRBJ1-2 and V is TRBV5-6; D gene ambiguous. From germline, CDR1 is SGHDT and CDR2 YYEEEE. Trimming cost V 2 bases and J 3 bases, with 11 bases left between them. This CDR3 has 14 amino acids. CDR3 protein: CASSFLNSYYGYTF. The CDR3 nucleotides read TGTGCCAGCAGCTTTTTGAACAGCTACTATGGCTACACCTTC.

This chain joins TRBV3-1 (or the pseudogene TRBV3-2) and TRBJ2-3; 8 bases agree with TRBD2. J gave up 3 bases and V 1 base, and 3 bases lay outside the gene matches. Germline V CDR1 and CDR2: LGHDT, YNNKEL (reference sequence). The CDR3 covers 15 residues. The CDR3 bases are TGTGCCAGCAGCCAAGTCGGGGGGGCGACAGATACGCAGTATTTT. Amino acids: CASSQVGGATDTQYF.

The chain carries TRBV10-3 and TRBJ2-3; 9 bases align to TRBD2. The V and J ends lost 6 bases and 0 bases, in that order; junction bases with no gene match: 10. Looked up from germline, CDR1 is ENHRY and CDR2 is SYGVKD. This CDR3 comprises 17 residues. The CDR3 loop is CAIRGSLAGTSTDTQYF. The CDR3 coding sequence is TGTGCCATCAGGGGGTCTCTAGCGGGGACTAGCACAGATACGCAGTATTTT.

This chain links TRBV11-2 with TRBJ1-5; D is perhaps TRBD1 (5 bases). V was shortened by 3 bases and J by 1 base, with 7 bases between the two germline ends. Germline loops: CDR1 SGHAT, CDR2 FQNNGV. CDR3 length: 14 amino acids. The CDR3 bases are TGTGCCAGCAGCTTGAGGGGAAGCAATCAGCCCCAGCATTTT. Translating gives CASSLRGSNQPQHF.

This chain connects TRBV9 to TRBJ2-7; 8 bases are shared with TRBD2. With V trimmed by 0 bases and J by 2 bases, 4 bases remained unmatched. The CDR3 length is 15 residues. Per the germline V gene, CDR1 is SGDLS and CDR2 is YYNGEE. The CDR3 sequence: CASSVGLAGTYEQYF. CDR3 sequence (DNA): TGTGCCAGCAGCGTAGGATTAGCGGGGACCTACGAGCAGTACTTC.

This chain joins TRBV9 and TRBJ2-3; tentative D call: TRBD2 (6 bases). V was trimmed by 4 bases and J by 0 bases, leaving 12 bases between them. Germline V gene lookup returns CDR1 SGDLS and CDR2 YYNGEE. The length of the CDR3 is 15 residues. CDR3 nucleotide sequence: TGTGCCAGCAGCTCGGGACTCACTAGCACAGATACGCAGTATTTT. Translating gives CASSSGLTSTDTQYF.

CDR3 bases: TGTGCCAGCAGTGATGGGTCAGGGGGAGAGACCCAGTACTTC. This codes for CASSDGSGGETQYF. The genes are TRBV2 and TRBJ2-5, with TRBD1 matching 7 bases. Germline lookup yields CDR1 SNHLY and CDR2 FYNNEI. V shed 3 bases, J shed 4 bases, and the junction held 5 bases outside the gene matches. This CDR3 has 14 amino acids.

The rearrangement joins TRBV10-3 to TRBJ2-2; D might be TRBD2 (5 bases). The V gene's germline CDR1 is ENHRY and CDR2 SYGVKD. This CDR3 has 11 residues. Trimming pared 10 bases from V and 8 bases from J, leaving 11 bases between. The CDR3 DNA follows: TGTGCCACCATGTTAGCGGGGGAGCTGTTTTTT. Residues: CATMLAGELFF.